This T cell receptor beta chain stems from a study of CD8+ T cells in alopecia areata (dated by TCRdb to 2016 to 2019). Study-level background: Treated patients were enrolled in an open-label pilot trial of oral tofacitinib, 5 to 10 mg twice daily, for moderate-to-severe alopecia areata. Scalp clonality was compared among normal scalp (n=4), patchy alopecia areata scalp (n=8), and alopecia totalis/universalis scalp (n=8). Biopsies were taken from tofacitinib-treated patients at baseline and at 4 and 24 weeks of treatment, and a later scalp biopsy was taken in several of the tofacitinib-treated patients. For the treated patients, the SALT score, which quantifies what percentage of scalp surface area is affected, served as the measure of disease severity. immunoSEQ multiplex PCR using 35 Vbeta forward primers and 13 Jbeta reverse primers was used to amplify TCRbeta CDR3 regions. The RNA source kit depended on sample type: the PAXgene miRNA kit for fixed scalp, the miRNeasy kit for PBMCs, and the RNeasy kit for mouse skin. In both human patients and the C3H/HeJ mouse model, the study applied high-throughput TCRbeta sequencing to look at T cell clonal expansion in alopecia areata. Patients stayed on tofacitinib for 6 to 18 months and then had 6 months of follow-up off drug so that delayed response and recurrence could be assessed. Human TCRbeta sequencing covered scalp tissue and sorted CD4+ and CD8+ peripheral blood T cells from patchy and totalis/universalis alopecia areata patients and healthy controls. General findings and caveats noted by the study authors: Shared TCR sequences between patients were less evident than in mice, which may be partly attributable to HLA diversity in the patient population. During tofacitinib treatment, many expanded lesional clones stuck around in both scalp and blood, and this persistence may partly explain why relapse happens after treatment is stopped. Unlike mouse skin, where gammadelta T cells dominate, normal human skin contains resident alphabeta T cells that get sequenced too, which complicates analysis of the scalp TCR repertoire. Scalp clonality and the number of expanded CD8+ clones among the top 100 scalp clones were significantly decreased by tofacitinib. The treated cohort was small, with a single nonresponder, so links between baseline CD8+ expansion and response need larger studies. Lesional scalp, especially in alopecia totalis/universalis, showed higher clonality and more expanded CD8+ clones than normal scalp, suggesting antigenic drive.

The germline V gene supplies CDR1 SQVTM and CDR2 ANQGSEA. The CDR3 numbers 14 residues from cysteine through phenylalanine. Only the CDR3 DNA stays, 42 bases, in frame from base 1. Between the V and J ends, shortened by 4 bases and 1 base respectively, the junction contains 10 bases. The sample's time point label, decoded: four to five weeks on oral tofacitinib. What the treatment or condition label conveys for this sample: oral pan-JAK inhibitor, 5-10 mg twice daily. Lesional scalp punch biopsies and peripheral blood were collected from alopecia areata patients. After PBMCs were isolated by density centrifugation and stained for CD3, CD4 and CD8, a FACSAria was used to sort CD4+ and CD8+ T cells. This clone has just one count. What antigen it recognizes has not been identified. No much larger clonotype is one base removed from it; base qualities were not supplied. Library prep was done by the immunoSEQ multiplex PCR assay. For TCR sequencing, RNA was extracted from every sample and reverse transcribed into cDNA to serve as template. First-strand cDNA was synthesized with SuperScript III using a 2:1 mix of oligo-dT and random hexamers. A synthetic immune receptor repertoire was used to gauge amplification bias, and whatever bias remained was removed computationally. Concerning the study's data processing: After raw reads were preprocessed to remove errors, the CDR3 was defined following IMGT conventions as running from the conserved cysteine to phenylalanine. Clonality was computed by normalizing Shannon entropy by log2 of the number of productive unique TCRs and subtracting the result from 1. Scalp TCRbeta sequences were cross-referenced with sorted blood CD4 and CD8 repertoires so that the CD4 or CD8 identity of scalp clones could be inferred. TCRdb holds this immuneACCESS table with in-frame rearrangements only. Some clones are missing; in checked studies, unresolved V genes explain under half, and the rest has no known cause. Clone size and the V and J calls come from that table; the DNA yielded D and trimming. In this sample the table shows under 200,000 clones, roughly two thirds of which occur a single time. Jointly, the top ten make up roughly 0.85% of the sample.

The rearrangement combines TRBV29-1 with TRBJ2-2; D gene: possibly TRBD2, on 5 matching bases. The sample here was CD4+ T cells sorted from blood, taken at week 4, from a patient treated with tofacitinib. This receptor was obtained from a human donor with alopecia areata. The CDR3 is CSVGGRGNTGELFF. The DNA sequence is TGCAGCGTTGGAGGGCGCGGGAACACCGGGGAGCTGTTTTTT.